This TCR beta chain was sequenced during a study of control samples from healthy donors and cancer patients. The CDR3 is 15 residues long. Trimming removed 0 bases from V and 2 bases from J, with 8 bases in between. The V gene's germline CDR1 is MNHEY and CDR2 SVGAGI. Generated by immunoSEQ multiplex PCR, the TCRdb table keeps only in-frame clones and is missing some. The data hold 200,000 or so clones, with around 94% observed a single time. This receptor was obtained from a middle-aged man in good health. The chain carries TRBV6-5 and TRBJ1-3, with D possibly TRBD1 on 6 matching bases. Material for sequencing was blood. The CDR3 loop reads CASSYSGGTGNTIYF. DNA for the CDR3: TGTGCCAGCAGTTACTCAGGGGGGACTGGAAACACCATATATTTT.